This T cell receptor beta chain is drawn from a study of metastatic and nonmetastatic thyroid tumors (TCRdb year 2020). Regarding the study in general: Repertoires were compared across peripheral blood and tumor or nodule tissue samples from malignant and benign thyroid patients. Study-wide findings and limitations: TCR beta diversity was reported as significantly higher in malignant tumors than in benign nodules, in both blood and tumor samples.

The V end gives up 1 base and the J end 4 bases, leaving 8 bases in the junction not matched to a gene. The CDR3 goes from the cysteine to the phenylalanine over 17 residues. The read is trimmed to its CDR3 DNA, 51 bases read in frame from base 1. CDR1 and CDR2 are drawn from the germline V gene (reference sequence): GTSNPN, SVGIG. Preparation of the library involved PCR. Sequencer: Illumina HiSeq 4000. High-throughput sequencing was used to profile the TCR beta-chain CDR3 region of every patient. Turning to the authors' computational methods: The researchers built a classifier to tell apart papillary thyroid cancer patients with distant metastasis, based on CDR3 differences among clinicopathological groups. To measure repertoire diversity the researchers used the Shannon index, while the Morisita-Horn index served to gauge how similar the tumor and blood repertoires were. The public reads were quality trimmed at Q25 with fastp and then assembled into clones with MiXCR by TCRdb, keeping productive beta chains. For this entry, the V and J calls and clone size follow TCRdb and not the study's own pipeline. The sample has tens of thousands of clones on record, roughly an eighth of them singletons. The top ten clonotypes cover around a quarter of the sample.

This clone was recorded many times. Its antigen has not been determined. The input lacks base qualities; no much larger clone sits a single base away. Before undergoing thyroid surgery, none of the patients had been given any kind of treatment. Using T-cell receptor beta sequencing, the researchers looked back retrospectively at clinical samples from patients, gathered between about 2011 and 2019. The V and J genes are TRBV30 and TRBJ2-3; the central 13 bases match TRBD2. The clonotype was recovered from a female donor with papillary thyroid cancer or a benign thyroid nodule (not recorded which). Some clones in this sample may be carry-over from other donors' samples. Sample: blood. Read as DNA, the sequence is TGTGCCTGGAGTGACGAACTAGCGGGAGGGCCCGCAGATACGCAGTATTTT. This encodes CAWSDELAGGPADTQYF.